This TCR beta chain appears in the sequencing data of a study of T cells in Graves' hyperthyroidism and ophthalmopathy. Study-wide results and caveats: Most expanded thyroid clonotypes above 0.001 also appeared in blood. The model made its ophthalmopathy prediction, and onset followed a median about 5.9 months later.

TCR beta CDR3 regions were amplified from RNA. Researchers ran a first-round RT-PCR on the TCR CDR3 using the HTBI primer set. One entry per CDR3 protein results from TCRdb running MiXCR on the multiplex PCR reads. This table has a few hundred thousand distinct CDR3 sequences, roughly 14% appearing once. The CDR3 has 17 residues. V was clipped by 3 bases and J by 2 bases; unmatched bases: 10. Germline V gene lookup returns CDR1 MNHGY and CDR2 SVAAGI. As concerns this clonotype: The target antigen is unknown.

Newly diagnosed hyperthyroidism, duration under 2 months, in patients aged 18 to 65. Uncontrolled infection, other autoimmune disease, pregnancy or lactation excluded patients. Material: blood. The gene calls are TRBV6-9 and TRBJ2-7; 10 nucleotides match TRBD2. The sequence came from a woman in her 30s with Graves' hyperthyroidism. The CDR3 DNA reads as TGTGCCAGCAGTTACACATCCGGGACTAGCGAGCCCTACGAGCAGTACTTC. Translation: CASSYTSGTSEPYEQYF.